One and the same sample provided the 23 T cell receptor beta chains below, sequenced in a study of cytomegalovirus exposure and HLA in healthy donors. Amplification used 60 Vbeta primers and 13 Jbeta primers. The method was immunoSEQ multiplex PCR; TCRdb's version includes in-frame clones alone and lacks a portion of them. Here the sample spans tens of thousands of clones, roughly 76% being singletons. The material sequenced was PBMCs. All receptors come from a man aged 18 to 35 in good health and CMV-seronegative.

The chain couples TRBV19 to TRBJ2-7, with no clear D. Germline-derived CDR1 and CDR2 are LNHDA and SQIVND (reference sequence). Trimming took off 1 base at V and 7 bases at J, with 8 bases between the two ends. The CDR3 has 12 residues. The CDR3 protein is CASSIGAQEQYF. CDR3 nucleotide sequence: TGTGCCAGTAGTATAGGGGCTCAGGAGCAGTACTTC.

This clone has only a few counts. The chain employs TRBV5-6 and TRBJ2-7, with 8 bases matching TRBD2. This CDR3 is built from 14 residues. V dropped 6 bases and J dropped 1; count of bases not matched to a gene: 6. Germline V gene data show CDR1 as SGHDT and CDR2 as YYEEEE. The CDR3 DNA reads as TGTGCCAGCAACTTCGGGGGGGGGTCCTACGAGCAGTACTTC. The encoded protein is CASNFGGGSYEQYF.

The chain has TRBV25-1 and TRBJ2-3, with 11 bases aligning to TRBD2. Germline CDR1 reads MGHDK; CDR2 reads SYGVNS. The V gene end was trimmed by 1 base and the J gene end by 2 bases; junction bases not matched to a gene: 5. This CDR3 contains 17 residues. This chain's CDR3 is CASSEWGTSGNTDTQYF. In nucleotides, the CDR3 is TGTGCCAGCAGTGAATGGGGGACTAGCGGAAACACAGATACGCAGTATTTT.

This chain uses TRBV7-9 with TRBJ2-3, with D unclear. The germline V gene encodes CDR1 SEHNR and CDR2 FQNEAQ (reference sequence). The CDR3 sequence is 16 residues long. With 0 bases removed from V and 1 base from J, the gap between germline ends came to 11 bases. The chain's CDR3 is CASSLARGRRTDTQYF. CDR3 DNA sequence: TGTGCCAGCAGCTTAGCGCGTGGCAGGCGCACAGATACGCAGTATTTT.

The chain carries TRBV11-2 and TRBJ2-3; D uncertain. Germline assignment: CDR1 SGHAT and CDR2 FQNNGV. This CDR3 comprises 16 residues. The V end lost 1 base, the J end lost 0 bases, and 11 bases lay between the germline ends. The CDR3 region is CASSLAARPSTDTQYF. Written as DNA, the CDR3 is TGTGCCAGCAGCTTAGCCGCCAGGCCTAGCACAGATACGCAGTATTTT.

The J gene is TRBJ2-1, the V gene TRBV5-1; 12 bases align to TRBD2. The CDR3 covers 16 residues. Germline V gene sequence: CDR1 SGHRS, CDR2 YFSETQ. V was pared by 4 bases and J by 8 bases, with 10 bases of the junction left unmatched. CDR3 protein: CASSLSLAGGRDEQFF. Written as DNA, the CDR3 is TGCGCCAGCAGCCTATCACTAGCGGGGGGCAGGGATGAGCAGTTCTTC.

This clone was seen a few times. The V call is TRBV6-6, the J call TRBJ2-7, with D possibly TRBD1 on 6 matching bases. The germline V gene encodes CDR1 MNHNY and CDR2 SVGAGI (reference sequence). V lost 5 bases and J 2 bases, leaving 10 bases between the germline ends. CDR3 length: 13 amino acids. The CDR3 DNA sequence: TGTGCCAGCAGTAGAACAGGGACCTACGAGCAGTACGTC. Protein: CASSRTGTYEQYV.

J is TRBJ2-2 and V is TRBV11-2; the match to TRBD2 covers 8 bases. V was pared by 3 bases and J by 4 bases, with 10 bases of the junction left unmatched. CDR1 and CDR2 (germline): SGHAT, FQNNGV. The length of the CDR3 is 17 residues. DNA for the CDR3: TGTGCCAGCAGCTTTTTTGCGGGGGGCCCCGGCACCGGGGAGCTGTTTTTT. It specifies CASSFFAGGPGTGELFF.

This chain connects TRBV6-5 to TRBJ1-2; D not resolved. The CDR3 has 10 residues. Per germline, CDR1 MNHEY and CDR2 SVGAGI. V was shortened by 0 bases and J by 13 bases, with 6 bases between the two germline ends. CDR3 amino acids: CASSYSRATF. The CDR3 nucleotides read TGTGCCAGCAGTTACTCGAGGGCCACCTTC.

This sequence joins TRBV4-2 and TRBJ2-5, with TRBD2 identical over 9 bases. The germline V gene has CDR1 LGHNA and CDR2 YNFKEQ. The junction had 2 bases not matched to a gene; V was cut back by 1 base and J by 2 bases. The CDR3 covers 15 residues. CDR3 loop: CASSQGAGGQETQYF. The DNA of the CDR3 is TGTGCCAGCAGCCAAGGGGCGGGGGGGCAAGAGACCCAGTACTTC.

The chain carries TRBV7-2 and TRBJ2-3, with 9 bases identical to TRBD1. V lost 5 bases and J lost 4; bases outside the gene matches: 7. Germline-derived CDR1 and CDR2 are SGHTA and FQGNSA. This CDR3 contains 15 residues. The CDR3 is CASSTGGVYSDTQYF. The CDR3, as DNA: TGTGCCAGCAGCACAGGGGGCGTTTATTCAGATACGCAGTATTTT.

The CDR3 loop is CASPPRPGQGYNQPQHF. CDR3 nucleotides: TGCGCCAGCCCCCCCCGTCCGGGACAGGGGTATAATCAGCCCCAGCATTTT. The V and J genes are TRBV5-1 and TRBJ1-5; 10 bases are a match to TRBD1. Germline values: CDR1 SGHRS, CDR2 YFSETQ. This CDR3 is built from 17 residues. V lost 7 bases and J lost 4; bases outside the gene matches: 14.

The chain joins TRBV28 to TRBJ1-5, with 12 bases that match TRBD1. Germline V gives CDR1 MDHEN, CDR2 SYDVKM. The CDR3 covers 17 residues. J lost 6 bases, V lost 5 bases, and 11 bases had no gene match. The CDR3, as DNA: TGTGCCAGCAGTCCTATCGTGGGACAGGGGGCGAGTCAGCCCCAGCATTTT. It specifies CASSPIVGQGASQPQHF.

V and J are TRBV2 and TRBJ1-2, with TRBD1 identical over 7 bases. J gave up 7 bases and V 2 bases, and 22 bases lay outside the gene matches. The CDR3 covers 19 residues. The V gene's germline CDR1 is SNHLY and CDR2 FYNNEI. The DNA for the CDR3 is TGTGCCAGCAGTGAAAACCCCTCCTTAACCGGACAGGCCTTTGTTGGCTACACCTTC. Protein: CASSENPSLTGQAFVGYTF.

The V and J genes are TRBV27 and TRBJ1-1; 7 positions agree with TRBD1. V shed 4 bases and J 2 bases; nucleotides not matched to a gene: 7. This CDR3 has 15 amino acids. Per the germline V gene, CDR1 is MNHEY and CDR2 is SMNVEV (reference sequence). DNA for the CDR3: TGTGCCAGCAGTTCTACCGGGACAGCTAACACTGAAGCTTTCTTT. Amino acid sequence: CASSSTGTANTEAFF.

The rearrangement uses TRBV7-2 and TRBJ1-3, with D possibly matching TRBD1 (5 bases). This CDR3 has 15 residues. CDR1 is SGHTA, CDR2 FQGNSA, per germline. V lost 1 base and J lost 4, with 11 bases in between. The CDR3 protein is CASSLGAGQGNTIYF. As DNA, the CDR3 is TGTGCCAGCAGCTTAGGGGCAGGGCAAGGAAACACCATATATTTT.

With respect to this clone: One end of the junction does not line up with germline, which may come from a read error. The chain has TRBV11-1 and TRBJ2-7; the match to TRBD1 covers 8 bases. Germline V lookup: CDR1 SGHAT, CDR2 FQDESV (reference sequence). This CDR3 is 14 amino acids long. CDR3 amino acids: CASSFRTGTYVQYF. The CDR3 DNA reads TGTGCCAGCAGCTTCAGGACAGGGACCTACGTGCAGTACTTC.

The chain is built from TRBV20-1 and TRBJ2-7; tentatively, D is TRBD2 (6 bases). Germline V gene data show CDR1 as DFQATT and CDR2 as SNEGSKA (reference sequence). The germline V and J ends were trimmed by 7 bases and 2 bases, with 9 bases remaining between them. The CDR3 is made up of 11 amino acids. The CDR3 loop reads CSGGLTYEQYF. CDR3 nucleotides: TGCAGTGGGGGACTTACCTACGAGCAGTACTTC.

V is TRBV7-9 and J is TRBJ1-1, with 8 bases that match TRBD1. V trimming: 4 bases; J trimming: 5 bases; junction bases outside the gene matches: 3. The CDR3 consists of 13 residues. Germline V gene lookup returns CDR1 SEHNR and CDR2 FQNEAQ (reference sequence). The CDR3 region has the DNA TGTGCCAGCAGCTCGGACAGGGCGACTGAAGCTTTCTTT. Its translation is CASSSDRATEAFF.

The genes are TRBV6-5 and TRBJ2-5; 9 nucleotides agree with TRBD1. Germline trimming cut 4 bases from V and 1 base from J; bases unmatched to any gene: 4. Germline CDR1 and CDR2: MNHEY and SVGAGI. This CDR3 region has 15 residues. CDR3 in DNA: TGTGCCAGCAGTTCCGGGACAGGGCCCCAAGAGACCCAGTACTTC. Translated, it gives CASSSGTGPQETQYF.

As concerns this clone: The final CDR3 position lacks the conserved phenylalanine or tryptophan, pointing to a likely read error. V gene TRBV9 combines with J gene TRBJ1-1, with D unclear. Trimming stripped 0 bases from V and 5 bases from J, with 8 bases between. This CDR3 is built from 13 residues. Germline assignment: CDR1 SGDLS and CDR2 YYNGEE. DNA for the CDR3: TGTGCCAGCAGCGTAGGGGTGGGGACTGAAGCTTTCCTT. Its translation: CASSVGVGTEAFL.

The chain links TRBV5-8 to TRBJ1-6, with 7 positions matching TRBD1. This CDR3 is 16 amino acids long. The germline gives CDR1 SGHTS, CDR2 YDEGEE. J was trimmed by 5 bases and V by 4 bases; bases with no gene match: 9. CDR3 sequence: CASSPKGQKNNSPLHF. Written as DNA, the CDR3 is TGTGCCAGCAGCCCTAAGGGACAGAAGAATAATTCACCCCTCCACTTT.

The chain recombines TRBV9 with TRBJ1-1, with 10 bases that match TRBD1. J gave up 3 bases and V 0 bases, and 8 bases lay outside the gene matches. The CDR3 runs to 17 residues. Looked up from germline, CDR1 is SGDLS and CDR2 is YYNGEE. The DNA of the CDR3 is TGTGCCAGCAGCGTAGGAGTGAGGACAGGGGGTTACACTGAAGCTTTCTTT. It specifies CASSVGVRTGGYTEAFF.